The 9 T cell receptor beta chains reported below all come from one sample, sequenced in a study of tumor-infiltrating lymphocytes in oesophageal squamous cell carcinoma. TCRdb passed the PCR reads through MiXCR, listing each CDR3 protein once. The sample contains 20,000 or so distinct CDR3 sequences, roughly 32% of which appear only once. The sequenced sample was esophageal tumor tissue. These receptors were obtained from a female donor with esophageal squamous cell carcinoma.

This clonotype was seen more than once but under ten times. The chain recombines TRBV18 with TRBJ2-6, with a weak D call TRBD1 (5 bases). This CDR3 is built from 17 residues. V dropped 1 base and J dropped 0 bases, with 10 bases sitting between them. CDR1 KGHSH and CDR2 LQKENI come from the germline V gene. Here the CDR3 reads CASSPLARASGANVLTF. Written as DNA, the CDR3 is TGTGCCAGCTCACCACTGGCCAGGGCCTCTGGGGCCAACGTCCTGACTTTC.

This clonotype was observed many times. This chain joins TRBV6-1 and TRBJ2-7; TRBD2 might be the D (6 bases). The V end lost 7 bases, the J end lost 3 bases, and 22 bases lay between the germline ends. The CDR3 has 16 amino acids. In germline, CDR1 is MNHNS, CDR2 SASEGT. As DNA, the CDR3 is TGTGCCAGCACCCCCTGGAGGGAGTCCCCGCTCTACGAGCAGTACTTC. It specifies CASTPWRESPLYEQYF.

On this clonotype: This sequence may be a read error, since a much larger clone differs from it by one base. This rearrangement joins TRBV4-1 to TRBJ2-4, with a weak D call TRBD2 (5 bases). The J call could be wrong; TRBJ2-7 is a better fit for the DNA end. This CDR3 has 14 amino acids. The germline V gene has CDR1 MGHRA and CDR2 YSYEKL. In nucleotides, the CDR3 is TGCGCCAGCAGCAAAGTAGCCGGGATCTACGAGCAGTACTTC. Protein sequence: CASSKVAGIYEQYF.

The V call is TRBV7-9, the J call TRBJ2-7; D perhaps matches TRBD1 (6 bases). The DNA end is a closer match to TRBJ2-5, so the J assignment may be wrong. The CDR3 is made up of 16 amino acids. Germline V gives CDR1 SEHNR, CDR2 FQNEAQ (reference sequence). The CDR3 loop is CASSSRPRDNQETQYF. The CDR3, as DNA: TGTGCCAGCAGCTCCCGGCCAAGGGACAACCAAGAGACCCAGTACTTC.

As DNA, the CDR3 is TGTGCTAGTGGTGGGACTAGCGGGAGCTCTGAGCAGTTCTTC. Residues: CASGGTSGSSEQFF. This chain connects TRBV12-5 to TRBJ2-1; 14 bases align to TRBD2. J was trimmed by 9 bases and V by 5 bases; bases with no gene match: 3. Germline V gene data show CDR1 as LGHNT and CDR2 as FRNRAP. The length of the CDR3 is 14 residues.

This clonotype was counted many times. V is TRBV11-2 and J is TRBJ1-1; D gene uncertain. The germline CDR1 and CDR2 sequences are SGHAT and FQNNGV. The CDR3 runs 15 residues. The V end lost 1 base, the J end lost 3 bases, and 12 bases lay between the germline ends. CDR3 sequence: CASSLVPTSYTEAFF. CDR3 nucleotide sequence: TGTGCCAGCAGCTTAGTCCCGACATCGTACACTGAAGCTTTCTTT.

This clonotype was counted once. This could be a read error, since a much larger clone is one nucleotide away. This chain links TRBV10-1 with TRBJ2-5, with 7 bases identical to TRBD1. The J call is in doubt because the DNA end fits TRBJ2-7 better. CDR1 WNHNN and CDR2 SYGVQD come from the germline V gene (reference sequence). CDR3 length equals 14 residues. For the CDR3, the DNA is TGCGCCAGCAGTAGGGACAGTTCGTCCAACGAGCAGTACTTC. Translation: CASSRDSSSNEQYF.

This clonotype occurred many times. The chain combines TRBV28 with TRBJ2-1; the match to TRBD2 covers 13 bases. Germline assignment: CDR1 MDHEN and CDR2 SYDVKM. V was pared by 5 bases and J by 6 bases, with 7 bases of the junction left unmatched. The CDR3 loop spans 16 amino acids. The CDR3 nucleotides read TGTGCCAGCAGTAGCCTAGGACTAGCGGGAGTCAATGAGCAGTTCTTC. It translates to CASSSLGLAGVNEQFF.

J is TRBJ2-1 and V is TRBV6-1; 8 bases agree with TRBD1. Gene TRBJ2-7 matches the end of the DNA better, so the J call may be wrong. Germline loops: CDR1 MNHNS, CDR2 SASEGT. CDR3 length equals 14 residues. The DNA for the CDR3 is TGTGCCAGCAGTTACGGACAGGGCGGCGGTGAGCAGTACTTC. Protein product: CASSYGQGGGEQYF.